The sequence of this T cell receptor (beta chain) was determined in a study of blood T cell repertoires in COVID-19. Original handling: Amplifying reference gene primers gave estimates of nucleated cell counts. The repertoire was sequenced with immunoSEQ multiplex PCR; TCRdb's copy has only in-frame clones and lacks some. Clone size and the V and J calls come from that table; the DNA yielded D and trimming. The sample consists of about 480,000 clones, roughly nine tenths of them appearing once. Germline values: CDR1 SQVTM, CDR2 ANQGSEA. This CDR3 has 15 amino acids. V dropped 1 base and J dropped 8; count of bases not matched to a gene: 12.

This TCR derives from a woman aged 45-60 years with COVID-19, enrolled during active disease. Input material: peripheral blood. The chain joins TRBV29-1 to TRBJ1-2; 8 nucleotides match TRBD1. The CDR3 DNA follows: TGCAGCGTTGAAGGGCTGGCAGGGGGCTTCGGGGGCTACACCTTC. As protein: CSVEGLAGGFGGYTF.